The T cell receptor (beta chain) under discussion was sequenced for a study of T-cell memory formation after mild COVID-19 (dated by TCRdb to 2020 to 2023). General notes on the study: TCR sequence clusters from the two donors were largely donor specific. T-cell clones expanding and contracting after mild COVID-19 in a couple of donors were tracked by longitudinal TCRalpha and TCRbeta repertoire sequencing. The cohort comprised two young, previously healthy adult volunteers, one female and one male.

Comments on this clonotype: Its antigen remains unidentified. Base qualities are not recorded, but no much larger clone differs from it by a single base.

Sequencing relied on an Illumina NovaSeq 6000. TCRalpha and TCRbeta cDNA libraries were built by 5'RACE with constant-segment primers, adding sample barcodes and unique molecular identifiers. Trizol reagent was used to extract RNA from every sample. Libraries were amplified in two PCR steps, with a second sample barcode and Illumina TruSeq adapters added in the second step. Libraries were sequenced on an Illumina NovaSeq with 2 x 150 bp paired-end reads. Concerning the study's data processing: Reads were demultiplexed and collapsed into UMI-guided consensus sequences with migec v1.2.7. Using mixcr v2.1.11, the UMI consensuses were aligned to TRA and TRB V and J templates and assembled into clonotypes. Clonotypes were classified as expanded or contracted when called significant by both edgeR and NoisET, with noise models trained on biological replicates. For edgeR calls, the cutoffs were a false discovery rate-adjusted p below 0.01 and a log2 fold-change threshold of 1. PCA with hierarchical clustering of max-normalized trajectories of the 1000 most abundant clonotypes was used as exploratory dynamics analysis. The CD4 or CD8 phenotype of responding clones was assigned using the separately sequenced CD4+ and CD8+ repertoires. TCRdb applied fastp at Q25 and MiXCR to the public reads, then kept only in-frame beta chains. Rows are combined by CDR3 protein, so each entry shows the most common genes and DNA. These V and J calls originate from TCRdb's pipeline instead of the authors' own analysis. The sample contains 150,000 or so distinct CDR3 sequences, 20% to 25% of them found a single time. Roughly 25% of the sample belongs to the ten largest clones.

V is cut back by 1 base and J by 4 bases, with 5 bases in the junction unmatched. The CDR3 runs 16 amino acids, cysteine and phenylalanine included. Left in the record is the CDR3 DNA by itself, 48 bases read in frame from the first base. The paper as a whole reports these results and caveats: Some responding clones were found in pre-infection memory, which suggests that pre-existing cross-reactive memory T cells took part in the SARS-CoV-2 response. From day 15 to 85, contracting clones showed balanced CD4/CD8 phenotypes, whereas a second wave of clones that expanded from day 15 to 37 leaned towards CD4+. Contracting CD4+ clones turned up mainly in the CM and EM memory subsets, whereas EMRA was where CD8+ clones were enriched. The second-wave clones that peaked on day 37 were not confirmed to be SARS-CoV-2 specific. The study included only a couple of mild cases, and larger cohorts that include severe cases with pre-infection samples were judged to be necessary.

PBMCs were isolated by Ficoll-Paque density gradient centrifugation. Sequenced sample: PBMCs or a T cell subset sorted from them (not recorded which). The V gene is TRBV23-1 and the J gene is TRBJ2-1; 9 nucleotides in the junction match TRBD2. TRBV23-1 carries the ORF label, with uncertain function. The TCR comes from an adult woman who had mild COVID-19 (a few samples of this study predate the infection). The sample titles of this study are shuffled in the database, so cell type and time point are left out; the donor was told from shared clones. The CDR3 corresponds to CASSQLTSGLYNEQFF. The DNA is TGCGCCAGCAGTCAATTGACTAGCGGCCTTTACAATGAGCAGTTCTTC.